This entry describes one TCR beta chain. Its antigen is not known. The PCR contained 60 Vbeta and 13 Jbeta primers. Only in-frame clones appear in the TCRdb table, and some are missing; sequencing was by immunoSEQ multiplex PCR. The sample contains roughly 280,000 clones, more than 55% of which appear only once. These data come from a study of cytomegalovirus exposure and HLA in healthy donors. Study-wide findings and caveats: In a later analysis, across HLA loci, associated TCR counts were highest for DRB1, lowest for HLA-C. Some segments of the V type, notably TRBV6-2 and TRBV6-3, were excluded as indistinguishable. In a later analysis, compared with equally common non-associated chains, HLA-associated beta chains were more expanded. Judged likely to be a sequencing artifact was a cluster of highly shared sequence variants.

CDR1 and CDR2 from the germline V gene are SGHRS and YFSETQ. This CDR3 has 14 amino acids. The V and J ends lost 2 bases and 4 bases respectively, with 12 bases between them. This TCR was recovered from a female donor in good health and CMV-seronegative. What was sequenced was PBMCs. The gene calls are TRBV5-1 and TRBJ2-5; perhaps TRBD1 as D (6 bases). CDR3 residues: CASSFGQGRETQYF. The CDR3 coding sequence is TGCGCCAGCAGCTTTGGGCAGGGGCGAGAGACCCAGTACTTC.